This T cell receptor (beta chain) came from a study of blood T cells in healthy people across ages. Study details: Per every two T cells, about one barcoded beta molecule was captured by template switching. Findings and limits, study-wide: Higher diversity, along with more naive CD4+ cells, distinguished long-lived donors from aged donors.

Healthy Russian Caucasian donors spanned ages about 6 to 100 years. The second PCR ran about 6 to 11 cycles with a sample-barcoded 5' primer and J-beta primers. Every cDNA was tagged by a template-switch adaptor with 12 random nucleotides. TCRdb independently ran MiXCR on the 5' RACE reads; one entry per CDR3 protein. Among hundreds of thousands of distinct CDR3 sequences, about 28% were seen once, and the ten largest hold roughly 17%. Trimming took 1 base from V and 3 from J, leaving 13 bases between them. The length of the CDR3 is 15 residues. Germline CDR1 LNHDA, CDR2 SQIVND (reference sequence). This clonotype has ten or more counts. The antigen is undetermined.

The sequence derives from a woman at least 80 years old in good health. Sequencing was done on a sample of blood. This sequence joins TRBV19 and TRBJ2-7; maybe TRBD1 (5 bases). CDR3 bases: TGTGCCAGTAGTATAGCCGCCCCACAGGACTACGAGCAGTACTTC. It specifies CASSIAAPQDYEQYF.